One sample yielded the 3 T cell receptor beta chains listed below, sequenced in a study of blood T cell repertoires in COVID-19. Some clones are missing from TCRdb's copy, which holds only in-frame ones; the method was immunoSEQ multiplex PCR. The sample carries some 50,000 clones, around nine tenths recorded once. The sample taken for sequencing was peripheral blood. Source of these receptors: a human donor in a cohort sampled during active COVID-19.

The V and J genes are TRBV2 and TRBJ2-5; no clear D gene. This CDR3 comprises 14 residues. Germline assignment: CDR1 SNHLY and CDR2 FYNNEI. Trimming took 4 bases from V and 3 from J, leaving 12 bases between them. The CDR3 DNA sequence: TGTGCCAGCAGTGTCTTCAGTCAAAAAGAGACCCAGTACTTC. Translated, it gives CASSVFSQKETQYF.

This clone was detected once. Other DNA sequences in the sample encode the same CDR3. The V call is TRBV19, the J call TRBJ1-5, with 9 positions matching TRBD1. Germline values: CDR1 LNHDA, CDR2 SQIVND (reference sequence). The CDR3 contains 13 residues. Trimming took 6 bases from V and 4 from J; bases not matched to a gene: 1. As DNA, the CDR3 is TGTGCCAGTAGCGGGACAGGGAATCAGCCCCAGCATTTT. Amino acids: CASSGTGNQPQHF.

The chain links TRBV7-2 to TRBJ2-6; 12 bases are a match to TRBD2. The CDR3 is made up of 18 amino acids. V lost 5 bases, J lost 0 bases, and 5 bases stayed unmatched. Germline V CDR1 and CDR2: SGHTA, FQGNSA. CDR3 in amino acids: CASSSRLAGASGANVLTF. The CDR3, as DNA: TGTGCCAGCAGCAGCCGACTAGCGGGGGCCTCTGGGGCCAACGTCCTGACTTTC.